This section outlines one T cell receptor (beta chain) sequence together with its context. The sample is drawn from a study of regulatory T cells in long-lasting Graves disease. V lost 4 bases and J lost 3; bases outside the gene matches: 12. The CDR3 length is 19 residues. Germline loops: CDR1 MGHRA, CDR2 YSYEKL. Time point in this sample: newly diagnosed GD, antithyroid drugs for less than 3 months. Extracted RNA from PBMCs served as the source of the TCR library. Library construction for TCR beta used iRepertoire HTBI primers and Arm-PCR of CDR3 regions. TCRdb processed the multiplex PCR reads anew with MiXCR; each CDR3 protein has one entry. This sample has around 400,000 distinct CDR3 sequences, with roughly 12% found just once. This sample was shared with a second study, whose subject was T cells in Graves' hyperthyroidism and ophthalmopathy.

This TCR was recovered from a young woman with Graves disease. The J gene is TRBJ2-1, the V gene TRBV4-1; 13 nucleotides align to TRBD2. The sample consisted of peripheral blood mononuclear cells (PBMCs), taken at new diagnosis, from a patient treated with antithyroid drugs. The CDR3 coding sequence is TGCGCCAGCAGCCCCGGTTCACTAGCGGGAGGGTCCTACTACAATGAGCAGTTCTTC. Translated: CASSPGSLAGGSYYNEQFF.